The 17 T cell receptor beta chains in this list originate from one sample, sequenced in a study of T cell responses to AZD1222 COVID-19 vaccine. TCRdb keeps only in-frame clones here, not all; method: immunoSEQ multiplex PCR. This sample has 80,000 or so clones, with about 90% found just once. Sequencing used peripheral blood, obtained on day 0 of AZD1222 vaccination. Source of these receptors: an adult in good health.

The DNA of the CDR3 is TGTGCCACCAGCAGAGATCCCGGGGGGGACAATGAGCAGTTCTTC. This codes for CATSRDPGGDNEQFF. The genes are TRBV15 and TRBJ2-1; 8 bases match TRBD2. CDR1 LNHNV and CDR2 YYDKDF come from the germline V gene (reference sequence). The CDR3 has 15 amino acids. Trimming removed 0 bases from V and 5 bases from J; junction bases left unmatched: 3.

The chain has TRBV30 and TRBJ2-1; perhaps TRBD2 as D (6 bases). Trimming stripped 5 bases from V and 0 bases from J, with 17 bases between. CDR1 and CDR2 (germline): GTSNPN, SVGIG (reference sequence). The CDR3 runs to 16 residues. CDR3 bases: TGTGCCTGGGGGTTAGGCGGGATTGTCTCCTACAATGAGCAGTTCTTC. Translated, it gives CAWGLGGIVSYNEQFF. Full variable domain (missing parts from reference TRBV30 and TRBJ2-1): SQTIHQWPATLVQPVGSPLSLECTVEGTSNPNLYWYRQAAGRGLQLLFYSVGIGQISSEVPQNLSASRPQDRQFILSSKKLLLSDSGFYLCAWGLGGIVSYNEQFFGPGTRLTVL.

V usage is TRBV27 and J usage is TRBJ1-1; 7 bases fit TRBD1. This CDR3 spans 15 amino acids. After removal of 4 bases from V and 5 bases from J, the junction contained 10 bases not matched to a gene. Germline CDR1 MNHEY, CDR2 SMNVEV (reference sequence). CDR3 amino acids: CASSSGGLSGTEAFF. CDR3 coding DNA: TGTGCCAGCAGTTCAGGGGGTCTTAGCGGGACTGAAGCTTTCTTT.

The genes are TRBV6-5 and TRBJ1-1, with 11 positions matching TRBD1. This CDR3 has 15 amino acids. Germline V gene sequence: CDR1 MNHEY, CDR2 SVGAGI. The V gene end was trimmed by 2 bases and the J gene end by 5 bases; junction bases not matched to a gene: 4. The CDR3: CASSYRTGGWTEAFF. The CDR3 nucleotides are TGTGCCAGCAGTTACCGGACAGGGGGCTGGACTGAAGCTTTCTTT.

This clone was observed a single time. V and J are TRBV3-1 (or the pseudogene TRBV3-2) and TRBJ1-4; 12 nucleotides align to TRBD1. Losses at the gene ends were 5 bases for V and 2 bases for J; bases not matched to a gene: 12. CDR3 length: 19 amino acids. CDR1 is LGHDT and CDR2 is YNNKEL in the germline V gene (reference sequence). The CDR3 here is CASSAESGQGAKTNEKLFF. The CDR3 nucleotides read TGTGCCAGCAGCGCCGAGTCGGGACAGGGGGCTAAGACTAATGAAAAACTGTTTTTT.

The chain employs TRBV6-2 or TRBV6-3 and TRBJ1-5; weak D call: TRBD1 (5 bases). Per the germline V gene, CDR1 is MNHEY and CDR2 is SVGEGT. This CDR3 spans 16 amino acids. Trimming took off 2 bases at V and 5 bases at J, with 16 bases between the two ends. The CDR3 coding sequence is TGTGCCAGCAGTTACGGTAAGGGAAAGGGGTATCAGCCCCAGCATTTT. This codes for CASSYGKGKGYQPQHF.

CDR3 sequence (DNA): TGTGCCAGCAGCTTGACCGACAGGGATGGCTACACCTTC. Translated: CASSLTDRDGYTF. The V call is TRBV7-3, the J call TRBJ1-2; 7 nucleotides line up with TRBD1. CDR1 and CDR2 from the germline V gene are SGHTA and FQGTGA. V dropped 3 bases and J dropped 6; count of bases not matched to a gene: 4. This CDR3 contains 13 residues. The full variable domain, in which reference TRBV7-3 and TRBJ1-2 provide the parts outside the CDR3, is GAGVSQTPSNKVTEKGKYVELRCDPISGHTALYWYRQSLGQGPEFLIYFQGTGAADDSGLPNDRFFAVRPEGSVSTLKIQRTERGDSAVYLCASSLTDRDGYTFGSGTRLTVV.

Regarding this clone: At the DNA level, this CDR3 is encoded by other sequences in the same sample as well. The chain links TRBV5-1 to TRBJ1-1; 8 positions match TRBD1. V trimming: 3 bases; J trimming: 5 bases; junction bases outside the gene matches: 3. Germline values: CDR1 SGHRS, CDR2 YFSETQ. CDR3 length: 13 amino acids. The CDR3 reads CASSYTGGTEAFF. In DNA, the CDR3 is TGCGCCAGCAGCTATACAGGGGGAACTGAAGCTTTCTTT.

Here the CDR3 DNA reads TGTGCCAGCAGTCCAATGAGTGCATCCATGACCCAGCATTTT. This codes for CASSPMSASMTQHF. The chain joins TRBV2 to TRBJ1-5, with D unresolved. V was trimmed by 5 bases and J by 11 bases, leaving 19 bases between them. The CDR3 length is 14 residues. CDR1 and CDR2 (germline): SNHLY, FYNNEI.

The chain couples TRBV12-3 or TRBV12-4 to TRBJ1-1; 10 bases are a match to TRBD1. The CDR3 is 13 residues long. The V gene end was trimmed by 5 bases and the J gene end by 4 bases; junction bases not matched to a gene: 1. CDR3 protein: CASSGTGVTEAFF. The DNA for the CDR3 is TGTGCCAGCAGTGGGACAGGGGTCACTGAAGCTTTCTTT.

The V call is TRBV19, the J call TRBJ1-2; D unclear. From germline, CDR1 is LNHDA and CDR2 SQIVND (reference sequence). Deletions cut 7 bases from V and 6 bases from J, with 21 bases between. This CDR3 region has 15 residues. CDR3: CASTLNGERRNGYTF. The CDR3 DNA reads as TGTGCCAGTACCCTTAACGGGGAGAGGAGGAATGGCTACACCTTC.

The chain recombines TRBV5-1 with TRBJ1-3; 8 nucleotides match TRBD1. The CDR3 consists of 17 residues. V was pared by 4 bases and J by 0 bases, with 9 bases of the junction left unmatched. Germline assignment: CDR1 SGHRS and CDR2 YFSETQ. The CDR3 here is CASSPDRDNLSGNTIYF. The CDR3 nucleotides read TGCGCCAGCAGCCCGGACAGGGATAACCTCTCTGGAAACACCATATATTTT.

The V call is TRBV5-6, the J call TRBJ2-7; 7 nucleotides line up with TRBD1. V was clipped by 1 base and J by 0 bases; unmatched bases: 13. CDR3 length: 18 amino acids. Germline V CDR1 and CDR2: SGHDT, YYEEEE. The CDR3 protein is CASSLPVRGQVSSYEQYF. The CDR3 DNA follows: TGTGCCAGCAGCTTGCCCGTCAGAGGACAGGTTAGCTCCTACGAGCAGTACTTC.

V is TRBV28 and J is TRBJ1-5; unclear D gene. This CDR3 spans 12 amino acids. Trimming shortened V by 6 bases and J by 4 bases, and 7 bases separated the two germline ends. Germline-derived CDR1 and CDR2 are MDHEN and SYDVKM. The CDR3 spells CASSPRNQPQHF. DNA for the CDR3: TGTGCCAGCAGCCCCAGAAATCAGCCCCAGCATTTT.

This clone was recorded a few times. The chain has TRBV18 and TRBJ2-7, with TRBD2 matching over 13 bases. CDR1 is KGHSH, CDR2 LQKENI, per germline. The V and J ends lost 0 bases and 6 bases, in that order; junction bases with no gene match: 8. The CDR3 has 17 residues. The CDR3 loop is CASSPPLGLAGSGEQYF. The CDR3 DNA reads TGTGCCAGCTCACCACCCTTGGGACTAGCGGGGTCTGGCGAGCAGTACTTC. The whole variable domain, remainder taken from reference TRBV18 and TRBJ2-7, is NAGVMQNPRHLVRRRGQEARLRCSPMKGHSHVYWYRQLPEEGLKFMVYLQKENIIDESGMPKERFSAEFPKEGPSILRIQQVVRGDSAAYFCASSPPLGLAGSGEQYFGPGTRLTVT.

As regards this clone: The sample has other DNA sequences that encode this CDR3 too. The chain uses TRBV5-1 and TRBJ1-1; TRBD1 aligns across 8 bases. CDR3 length equals 15 residues. The germline V gene has CDR1 SGHRS and CDR2 YFSETQ. Trimming removed 5 bases from V and 5 bases from J; junction bases left unmatched: 11. The CDR3 region has the DNA TGCGCCAGCAGACTCGACAGGGGCAGGGGGACTGAAGCTTTCTTT. This translates into CASRLDRGRGTEAFF.

The chain joins TRBV30 to TRBJ1-1, with D possibly matching TRBD1 (5 bases). Germline-derived CDR1 and CDR2 are GTSNPN and SVGIG (reference sequence). The CDR3 consists of 13 residues. V lost 4 bases and J 3 bases, leaving 12 bases between the germline ends. In DNA form, the CDR3 reads TGTGCCTGGAACCGGGGACGGGACACTGAAGCTTTCTTT. The encoded protein is CAWNRGRDTEAFF.